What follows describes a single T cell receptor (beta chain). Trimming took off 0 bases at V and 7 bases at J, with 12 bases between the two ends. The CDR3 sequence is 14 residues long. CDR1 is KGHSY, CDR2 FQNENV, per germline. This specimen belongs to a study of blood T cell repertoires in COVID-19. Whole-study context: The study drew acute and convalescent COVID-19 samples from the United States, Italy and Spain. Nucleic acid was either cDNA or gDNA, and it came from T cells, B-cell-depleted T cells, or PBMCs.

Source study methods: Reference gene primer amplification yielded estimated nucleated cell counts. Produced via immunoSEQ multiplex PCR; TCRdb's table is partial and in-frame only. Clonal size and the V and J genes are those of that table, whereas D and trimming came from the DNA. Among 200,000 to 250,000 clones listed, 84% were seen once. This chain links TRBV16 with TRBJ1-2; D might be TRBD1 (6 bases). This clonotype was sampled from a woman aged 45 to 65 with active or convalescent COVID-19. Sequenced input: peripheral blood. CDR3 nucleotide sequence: TGTGCCAGCAGCCAATCGGAAGGGGGACGTGGCTACACCTTC. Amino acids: CASSQSEGGRGYTF.